A selection of T cell receptor beta chains follows, all from one sample in a study of graft-versus-host responses after intestinal transplantation. These receptors lack a known antigen. Produced via immunoSEQ multiplex PCR; TCRdb's table is partial and in-frame only. The sample has about 90,000 clones, over 80% seen once. Specimen: unstimulated CD8+ T cells sorted from spleen or lymph node cells, collected before intestinal transplant. The receptors originated from a human donor who received an intestinal transplant. Each CDR3 is given with its conserved first and last residue. The D gene is left open where the match is weak. The listing skips clone size in some rows; elsewhere it reads once, few, many or a size class.

>-|TRBV9|-|16|TRBJ2-7
TGTGCCAGCAGCGGGGGGCAGGAATTCCCGTCCTACGAGCAGTACTTC
CASSGGQEFPSYEQYF
>-|TRBV19|TRBD2|15|TRBJ2-4
TGTGCCAGTAGTGCTATGCTAGCGGGCAAAAACATTCAGTACTTC
CASSAMLAGKNIQYF
>-|TRBV19|-|16|TRBJ1-2
TGTGCCAGTAGTGACCGGTTCGGGGGGGCAAACTATGGCTACACCTTC
CASSDRFGGANYGYTF
>-|TRBV18|TRBD1|16|TRBJ1-2
TGTGCCAGCTCACCACCGTTCGGCAGGGGGGACTATGGCTACACCTTC
CASSPPFGRGDYGYTF
>-|TRBV5-6|TRBD2|15|TRBJ2-1
TGTGCCAGCAGCTTTCAGCGGGAGGGGAACAATGAGCAGTTCTTC
CASSFQREGNNEQFF
>-|TRBV6-1|-|14|TRBJ2-1
TGTGCCGGAGGTGGACCAACGATATACAATGAGCAGTTCTTC
CAGGGPTIYNEQFF
>-|TRBV19|TRBD2|15|TRBJ2-3
TGTGCCAGTAGTTCGGGACTAGCGGGATCAGATACGCAGTATTTT
CASSSGLAGSDTQYF
>-|TRBV19|TRBD2|15|TRBJ2-3
TGTGCCAGTAGCGGACTAGCGGGGGTCACAGATACGCAGTATTTT
CASSGLAGVTDTQYF
>-|TRBV6-4|TRBD1|14|TRBJ2-3
TGTGCCAGCAGTGACGGACAGGGGGCAGATACGCAGTATTTT
CASSDGQGADTQYF
>-|TRBV7-9|TRBD1|16|TRBJ1-3
TGTGCCATCACTAGAGTAGGGACAGCCTCTGGAAACACCATATATTTT
CAITRVGTASGNTIYF
>few|TRBV28|-|16|TRBJ2-1
TGTGCCAGCAGTGGAGGGGACCCGGGGAGGCCCAATGAGCAGTTCTTC
CASSGGDPGRPNEQFF
>-|TRBV6-1|-|16|TRBJ2-5
TGTGCCAGCAGTGAAGCCGTGATCCGGCTAGAAGAGACCCAGTACTTC
CASSEAVIRLEETQYF
>-|TRBV7-8|-|15|TRBJ2-5
TGTGCCAGCAGCTTCTACAATAGCGGCCAAGAGACCCAGTACTTC
CASSFYNSGQETQYF